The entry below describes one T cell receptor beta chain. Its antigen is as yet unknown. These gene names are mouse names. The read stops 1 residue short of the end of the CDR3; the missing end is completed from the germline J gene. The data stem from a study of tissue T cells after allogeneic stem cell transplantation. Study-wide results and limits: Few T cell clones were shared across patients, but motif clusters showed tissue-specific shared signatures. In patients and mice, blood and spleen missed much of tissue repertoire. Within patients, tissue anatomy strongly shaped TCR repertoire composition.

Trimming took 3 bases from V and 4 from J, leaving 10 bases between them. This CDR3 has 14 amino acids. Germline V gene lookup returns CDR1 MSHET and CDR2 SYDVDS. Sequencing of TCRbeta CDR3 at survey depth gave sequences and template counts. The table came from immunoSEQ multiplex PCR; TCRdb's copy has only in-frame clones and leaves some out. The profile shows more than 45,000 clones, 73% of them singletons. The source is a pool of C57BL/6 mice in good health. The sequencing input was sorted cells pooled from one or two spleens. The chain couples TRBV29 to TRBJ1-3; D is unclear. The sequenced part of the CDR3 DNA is TGTGCTAGCAGTTTGATAGGGAGGGGAAATACGCTCTAT. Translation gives CASSLIGRGNTLY. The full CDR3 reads CASSLIGRGNTLYF.